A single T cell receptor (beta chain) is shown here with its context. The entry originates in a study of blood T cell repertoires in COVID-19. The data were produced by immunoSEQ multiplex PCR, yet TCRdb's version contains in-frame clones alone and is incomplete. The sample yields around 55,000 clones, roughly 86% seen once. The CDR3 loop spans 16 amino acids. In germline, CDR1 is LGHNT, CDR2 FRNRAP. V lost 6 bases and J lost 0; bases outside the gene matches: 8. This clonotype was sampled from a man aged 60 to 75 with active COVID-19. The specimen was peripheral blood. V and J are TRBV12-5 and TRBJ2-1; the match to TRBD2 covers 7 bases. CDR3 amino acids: CASGRRGGSSYNEQFF. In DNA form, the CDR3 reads TGTGCTAGTGGACGCCGGGGCGGGAGCTCCTACAATGAGCAGTTCTTC.